The entry below describes one TCR beta chain. V shed 4 bases and J 12 bases; nucleotides not matched to a gene: 8. CDR3 length equals 13 residues. The data originate from a study of control samples from healthy donors and cancer patients. Repertoires were generated with immunoSEQ multiplex PCR, while TCRdb's copy carries only in-frame clones and drops some. The sample comprises about 130,000 clones, 85% to 95% of which are singletons, and 0.58% rests with the top ten. The gene calls are TRBV12-3 or TRBV12-4 and TRBJ1-4, with TRBD1 matching 7 bases. This TCR was recovered from a man older than 75 with head and neck cancer. Sequencing input: PBMCs. CDR3: CASSSNRGGELFF. DNA of the CDR3: TGTGCCAGCAGTTCGAACAGGGGAGGGGAACTGTTTTTT.